This TCR beta chain was obtained from a study of blood T cells in healthy people across ages. Overall study findings and caveats: Age brought a roughly linear fall in TCR beta diversity measured per million T cells. The long-lived group displayed more naive CD4+ cells, plus higher diversity, than the aged donors did.

V was shortened by 5 bases and J by 8 bases, with 16 bases between the two germline ends. The CDR3 spans 14 residues. Aged roughly 6 to 90, donors were systemically healthy Caucasians from Russia. A second PCR, run for about 6 to 11 cycles, used a sample-barcoded 5' primer plus a J-beta primer mix. Every sample produced at least 3 million CDR3-containing paired-end reads. TCRdb independently ran MiXCR on the 5' RACE reads; one entry per CDR3 protein. The sample carries about 1.4 million distinct CDR3 sequences, 55% to 75% recorded once. On this clonotype: Antigen specificity is unknown.

The origin of this receptor is a man aged 18 to 30 in good health. The specimen sequenced was blood. This chain joins TRBV12-3 or TRBV12-4 and TRBJ2-1, with D perhaps matching TRBD2 (7 bases). CDR3 loop: CASSLGGRVYEQFF. The CDR3 bases are TGTGCCAGCAGTCTAGGGGGGAGGGTCTATGAGCAGTTCTTC.